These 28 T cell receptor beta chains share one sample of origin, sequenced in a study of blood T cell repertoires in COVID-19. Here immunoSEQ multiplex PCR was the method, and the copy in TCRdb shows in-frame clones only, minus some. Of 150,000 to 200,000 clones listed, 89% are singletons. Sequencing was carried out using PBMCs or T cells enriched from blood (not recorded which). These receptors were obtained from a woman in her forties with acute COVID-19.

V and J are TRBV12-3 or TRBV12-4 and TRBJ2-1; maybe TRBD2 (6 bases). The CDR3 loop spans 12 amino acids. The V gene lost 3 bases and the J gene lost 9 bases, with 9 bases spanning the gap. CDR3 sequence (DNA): TGTGCCAGCAGTTTGGGGGGTGGTGAGCAGTTCTTC. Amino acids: CASSLGGGEQFF.

The CDR3 sequence: CASSDRTSWVSETQYF. The CDR3 coding sequence is TGTGCCAGCAGTGATCGGACTAGCTGGGTGTCGGAGACCCAGTACTTC. This chain uses TRBV2 with TRBJ2-5, with 8 bases matching TRBD2. This CDR3 has 16 residues. Germline-derived CDR1 and CDR2 are SNHLY and FYNNEI. V gave up 3 bases and J gave up 5 bases; unmatched junction bases: 11.

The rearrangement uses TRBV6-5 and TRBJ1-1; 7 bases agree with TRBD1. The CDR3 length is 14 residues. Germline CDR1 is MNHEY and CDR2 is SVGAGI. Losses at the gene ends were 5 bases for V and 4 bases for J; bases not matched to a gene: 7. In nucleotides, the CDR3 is TGTGCCAGCAGTACTGACAGGGTTTTCACTGAAGCTTTCTTT. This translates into CASSTDRVFTEAFF.

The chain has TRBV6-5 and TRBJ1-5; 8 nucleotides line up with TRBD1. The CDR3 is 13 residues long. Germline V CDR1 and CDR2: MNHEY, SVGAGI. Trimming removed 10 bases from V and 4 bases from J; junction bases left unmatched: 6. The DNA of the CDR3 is TGTGCCACCTGTCGGGACAGGAATCAGCCCCAGCATTTT. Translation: CATCRDRNQPQHF.

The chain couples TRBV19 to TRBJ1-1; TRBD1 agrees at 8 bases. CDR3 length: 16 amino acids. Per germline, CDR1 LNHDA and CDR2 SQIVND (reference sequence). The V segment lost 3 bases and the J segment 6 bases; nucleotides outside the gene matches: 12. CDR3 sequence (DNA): TGTGCCAGTAGTATCTTGTCAGGGGGCCGGTTCGCTGAAGCTTTCTTT. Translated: CASSILSGGRFAEAFF.

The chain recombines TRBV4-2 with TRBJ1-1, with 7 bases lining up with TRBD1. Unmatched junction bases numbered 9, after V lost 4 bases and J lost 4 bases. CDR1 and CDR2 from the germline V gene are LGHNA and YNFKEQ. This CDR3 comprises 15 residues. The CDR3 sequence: CASSPLGQYRTEAFF. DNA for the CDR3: TGTGCCAGCAGCCCGTTGGGACAGTATCGCACTGAAGCTTTCTTT.

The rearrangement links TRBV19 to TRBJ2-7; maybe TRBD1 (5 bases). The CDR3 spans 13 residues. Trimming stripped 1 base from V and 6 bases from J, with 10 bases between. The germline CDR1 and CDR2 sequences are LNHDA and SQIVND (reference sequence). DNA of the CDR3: TGTGCCAGTAGTATAGCCAGGGTTGGCGAGCAGTACTTC. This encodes CASSIARVGEQYF.

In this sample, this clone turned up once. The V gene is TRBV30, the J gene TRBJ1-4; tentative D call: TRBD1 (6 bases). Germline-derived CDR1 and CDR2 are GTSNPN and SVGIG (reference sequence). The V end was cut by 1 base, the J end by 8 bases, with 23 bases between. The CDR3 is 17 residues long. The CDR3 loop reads CAWSAPYFIRGGEKLFF. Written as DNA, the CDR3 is TGTGCCTGGAGTGCCCCCTATTTCATCAGGGGAGGGGAAAAACTGTTTTTT.

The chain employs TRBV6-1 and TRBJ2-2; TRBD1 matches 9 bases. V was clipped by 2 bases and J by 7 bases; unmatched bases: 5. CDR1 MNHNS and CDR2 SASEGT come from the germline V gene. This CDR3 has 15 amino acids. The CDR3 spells CASSENRGRGGELFF. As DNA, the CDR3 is TGTGCCAGCAGTGAAAACAGGGGGCGGGGCGGGGAGCTGTTTTTT.

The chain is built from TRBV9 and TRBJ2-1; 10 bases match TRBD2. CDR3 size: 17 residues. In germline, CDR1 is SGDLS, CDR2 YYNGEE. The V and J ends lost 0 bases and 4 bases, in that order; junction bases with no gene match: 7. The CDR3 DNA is TGTGCCAGCAGCGTAGCTAGCTCTAGCGGGGGTTACAATGAGCAGTTCTTC. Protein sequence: CASSVASSSGGYNEQFF.

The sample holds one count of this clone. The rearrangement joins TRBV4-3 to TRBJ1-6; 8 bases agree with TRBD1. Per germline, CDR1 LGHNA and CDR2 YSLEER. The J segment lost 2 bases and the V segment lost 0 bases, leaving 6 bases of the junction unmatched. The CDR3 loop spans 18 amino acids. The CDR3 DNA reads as TGCGCCAGCAGCCAAGAATTCGGACAGGGTCCCTATAATTCACCCCTCCACTTT. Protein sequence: CASSQEFGQGPYNSPLHF.

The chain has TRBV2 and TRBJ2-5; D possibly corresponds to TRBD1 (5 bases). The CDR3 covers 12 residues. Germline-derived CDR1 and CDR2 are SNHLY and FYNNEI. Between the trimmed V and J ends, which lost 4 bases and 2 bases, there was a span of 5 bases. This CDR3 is CASSGQQETQYF. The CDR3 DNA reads TGTGCCAGCAGTGGACAGCAAGAGACCCAGTACTTC. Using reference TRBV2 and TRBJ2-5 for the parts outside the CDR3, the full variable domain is EPEVTQTPSHQVTQMGQEVILRCVPISNHLYFYWYRQILGQKVEFLVSFYNNEISEKSEIFDDQFSVERPDGSNFTLKIRSTKLEDSAMYFCASSGQQETQYFGPGTRLLVL.

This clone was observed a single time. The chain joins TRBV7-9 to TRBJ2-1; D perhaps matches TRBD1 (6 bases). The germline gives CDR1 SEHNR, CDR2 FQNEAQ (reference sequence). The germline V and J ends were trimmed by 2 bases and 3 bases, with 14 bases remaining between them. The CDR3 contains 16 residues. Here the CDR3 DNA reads TGTGCCAGCAGCTTATCAGACAGGACTGACTACAATGAGCAGTTCTTC. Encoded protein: CASSLSDRTDYNEQFF. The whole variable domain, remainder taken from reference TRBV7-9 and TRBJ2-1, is DTGVSQNPRHKITKRGQNVTFRCDPISEHNRLYWYRQTLGQGPEFLTYFQNEAQLEKSRLLSDRFSAERPKGSFSTLEIQRTEQGDSAMYLCASSLSDRTDYNEQFFGPGTRLTVL.

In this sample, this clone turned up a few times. DNA of the CDR3: TGCAGCGTCCGGACAGGGAGGAATGAGCAGTTCTTC. It encodes CSVRTGRNEQFF. The chain joins TRBV29-1 to TRBJ2-1, with TRBD1 matching over 8 bases. J gave up 7 bases and V 6 bases, and 5 bases lay outside the gene matches. This CDR3 contains 12 residues. Germline V gene lookup returns CDR1 SQVTM and CDR2 ANQGSEA.

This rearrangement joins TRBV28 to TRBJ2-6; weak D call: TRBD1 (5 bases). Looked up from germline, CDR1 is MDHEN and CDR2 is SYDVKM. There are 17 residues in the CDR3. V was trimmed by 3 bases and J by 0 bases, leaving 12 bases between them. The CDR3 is CASSFAQGPSGANVLTF. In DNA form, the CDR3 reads TGTGCCAGCAGTTTTGCGCAGGGCCCCTCTGGGGCCAACGTCCTGACTTTC.

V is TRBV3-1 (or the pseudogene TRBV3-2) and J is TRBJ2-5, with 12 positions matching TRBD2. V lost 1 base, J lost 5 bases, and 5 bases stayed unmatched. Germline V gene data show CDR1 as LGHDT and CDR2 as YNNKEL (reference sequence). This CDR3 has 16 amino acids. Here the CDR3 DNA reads TGTGCCAGCAGCCAAGGTTCTAGCGGGAGGGGGGAGACCCAGTACTTC. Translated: CASSQGSSGRGETQYF.

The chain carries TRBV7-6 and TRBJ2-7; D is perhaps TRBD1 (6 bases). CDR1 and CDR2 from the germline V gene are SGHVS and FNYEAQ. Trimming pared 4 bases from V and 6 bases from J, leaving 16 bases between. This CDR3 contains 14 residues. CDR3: CASSSQPTGSEQYF. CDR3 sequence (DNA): TGTGCCAGCAGCTCCCAACCGACAGGCTCCGAGCAGTACTTC. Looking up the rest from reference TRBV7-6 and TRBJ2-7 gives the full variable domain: GAGVSQSPRYKVTKRGQDVALRCDPISGHVSLYWYRQALGQGPEFLTYFNYEAQQDKSGLPNDRFSAERPEGSISTLTIQRTEQRDSAMYRCASSSQPTGSEQYFGPGTRLTVT.

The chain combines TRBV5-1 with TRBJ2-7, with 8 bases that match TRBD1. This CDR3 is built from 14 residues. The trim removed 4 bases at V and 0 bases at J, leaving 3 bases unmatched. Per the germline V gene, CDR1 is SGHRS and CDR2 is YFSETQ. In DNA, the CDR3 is TGCGCCAGCAGCAGGGGACAGGCCTCCTACGAGCAGTACTTC. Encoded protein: CASSRGQASYEQYF.

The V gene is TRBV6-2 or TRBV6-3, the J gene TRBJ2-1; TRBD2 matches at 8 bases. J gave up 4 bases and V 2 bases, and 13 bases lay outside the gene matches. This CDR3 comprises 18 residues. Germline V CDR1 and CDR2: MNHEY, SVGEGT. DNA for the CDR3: TGTGCCAGCAGTTACGCCGTCGGTAGCGGGATTTCTTACAATGAGCAGTTCTTC. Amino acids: CASSYAVGSGISYNEQFF.

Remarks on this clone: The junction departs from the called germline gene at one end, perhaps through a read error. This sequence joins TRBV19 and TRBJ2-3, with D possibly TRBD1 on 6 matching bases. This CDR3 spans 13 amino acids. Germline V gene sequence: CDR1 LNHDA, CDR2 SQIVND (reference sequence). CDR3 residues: CASSIVEGDGQYF. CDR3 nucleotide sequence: TGTGCCAGTAGCATAGTAGAGGGGGATGGGCAGTATTTT.

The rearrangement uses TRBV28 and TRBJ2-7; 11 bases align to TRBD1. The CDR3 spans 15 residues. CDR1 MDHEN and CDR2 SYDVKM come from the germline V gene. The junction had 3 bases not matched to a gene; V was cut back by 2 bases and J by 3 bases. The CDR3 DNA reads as TGTGCCAGCAGTTTAGGGGGGACAGGGGGCTACGAGCAGTACTTC. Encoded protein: CASSLGGTGGYEQYF.

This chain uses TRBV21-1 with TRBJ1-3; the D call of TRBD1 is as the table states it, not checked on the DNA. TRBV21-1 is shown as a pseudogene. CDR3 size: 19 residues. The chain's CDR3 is CASSKKSHRGPISGNTIYF. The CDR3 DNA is TGTGCCAGCAGCAAAAAGTCACACAGGGGTCCCATCTCTGGAAACACCATATATTTT.

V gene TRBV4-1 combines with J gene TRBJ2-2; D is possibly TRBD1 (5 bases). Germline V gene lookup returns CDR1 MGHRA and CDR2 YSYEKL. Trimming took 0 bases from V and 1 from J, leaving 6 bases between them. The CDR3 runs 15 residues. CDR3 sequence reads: CASSQDDRNTGELFF. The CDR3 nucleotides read TGCGCCAGCAGCCAAGATGACAGGAACACCGGGGAGCTGTTTTTT.

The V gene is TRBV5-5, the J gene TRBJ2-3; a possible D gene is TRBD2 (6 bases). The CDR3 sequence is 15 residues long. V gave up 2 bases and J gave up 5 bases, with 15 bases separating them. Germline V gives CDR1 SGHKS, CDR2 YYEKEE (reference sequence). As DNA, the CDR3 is TGTGCCAGCAGCTTCGAGAGCGACGGGGGAGATACGCAGTATTTT. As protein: CASSFESDGGDTQYF.

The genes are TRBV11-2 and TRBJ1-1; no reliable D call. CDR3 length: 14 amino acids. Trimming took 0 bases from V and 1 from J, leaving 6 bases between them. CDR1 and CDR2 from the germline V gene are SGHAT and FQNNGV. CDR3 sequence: CASSLERWNTEAFF. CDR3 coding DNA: TGTGCCAGCAGCTTAGAGAGGTGGAACACTGAAGCTTTCTTT.

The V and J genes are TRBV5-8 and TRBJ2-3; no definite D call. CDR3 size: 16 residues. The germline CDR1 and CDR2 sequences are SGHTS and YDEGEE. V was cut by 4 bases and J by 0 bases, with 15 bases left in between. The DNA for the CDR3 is TGTGCCAGCAGCCTACAGAGTCTTGCTAGCACAGATACGCAGTATTTT. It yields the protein CASSLQSLASTDTQYF.

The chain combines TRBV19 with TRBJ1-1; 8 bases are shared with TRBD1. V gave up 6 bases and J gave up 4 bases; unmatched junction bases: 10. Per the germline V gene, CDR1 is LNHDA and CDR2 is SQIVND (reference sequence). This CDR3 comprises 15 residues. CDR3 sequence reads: CASRRDRGSFTEAFF. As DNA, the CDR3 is TGTGCCAGTAGACGAGACAGGGGATCCTTCACTGAAGCTTTCTTT.

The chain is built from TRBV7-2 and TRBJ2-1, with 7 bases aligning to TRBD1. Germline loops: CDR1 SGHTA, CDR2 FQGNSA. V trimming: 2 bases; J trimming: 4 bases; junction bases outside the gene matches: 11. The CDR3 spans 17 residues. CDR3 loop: CASSLRQGGGKYNEQFF. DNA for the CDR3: TGTGCCAGCAGCTTACGACAGGGCGGTGGGAAGTACAATGAGCAGTTCTTC.